This T cell receptor beta chain was sequenced in a study of early T cells in non-severe SARS-CoV-2 infection. V dropped 7 bases and J dropped 7; count of bases not matched to a gene: 13. This CDR3 region has 17 residues. The V gene's germline CDR1 is SQVTM and CDR2 ANQGSEA. Separate cDNA molecules each had unique molecular identifiers attached to them. TCRdb re-called the 5' RACE reads through MiXCR, storing one row per CDR3 protein. Counted here are about 77,000 distinct CDR3 sequences, approximately 5% occurring once; the ten biggest clones make up under 8%. This clonotype was observed many times. The V and J genes are TRBV29-1 and TRBJ2-1; 16 bases agree with TRBD2. The sequence derives from an adult who was a healthcare worker with PCR-confirmed SARS-CoV-2 infection or an uninfected control (not recorded which). The specimen comprised whole blood, sampled at baseline. CDR3 in amino acids: CSGLGTSGRALMNEQFF. Here the CDR3 DNA reads TGCAGCGGACTGGGGACTAGCGGGAGGGCCCTGATGAATGAGCAGTTCTTC.